The 11 T cell receptor beta chains listed next were all sequenced from one sample in a study of blood T cell repertoires in COVID-19. The repertoire was sequenced with immunoSEQ multiplex PCR; TCRdb's copy has only in-frame clones and lacks some. The data show 150,000 to 200,000 clones, approximately 86% seen once. Sequenced input: peripheral blood. These receptors all come from a woman older than 75 with acute or convalescent COVID-19.

The V call is TRBV7-6, the J call TRBJ2-7; D perhaps matches TRBD1 (6 bases). Germline CDR1 is SGHVS and CDR2 is FNYEAQ. CDR3 length: 15 amino acids. Trimming stripped 5 bases from V and 4 bases from J, with 18 bases between. In nucleotides, the CDR3 is TGTGCCAGCAGCCCACACTCACAGGGTAGGTACGAGCAGTACTTC. Translated, it gives CASSPHSQGRYEQYF.

The genes are TRBV7-9 and TRBJ1-2; TRBD1 is a possible D gene (6 bases). Germline CDR1 reads SEHNR; CDR2 reads FQNEAQ (reference sequence). This CDR3 comprises 15 residues. The V end lost 1 base, the J end lost 5 bases, and 14 bases lay between the germline ends. The CDR3 loop reads CASSLEFRGSYGYTF. The CDR3 nucleotides are TGTGCCAGCAGCTTAGAGTTTAGGGGGTCGTATGGCTACACCTTC.

The chain links TRBV29-1 to TRBJ2-1; TRBD2 agrees at 16 bases. Germline V gene data show CDR1 as SQVTM and CDR2 as ANQGSEA. This CDR3 region has 15 residues. After removal of 5 bases from V and 9 bases from J, the junction contained 7 bases not matched to a gene. CDR3 amino acids: CSVSGTSGGAREQFF. CDR3 sequence (DNA): TGCAGCGTTTCCGGGACTAGCGGGGGGGCACGTGAGCAGTTCTTC.

V and J are TRBV29-1 and TRBJ2-4, with D possibly TRBD1 on 5 matching bases. This CDR3 contains 13 residues. In germline, CDR1 is SQVTM, CDR2 ANQGSEA. V shed 2 bases and J shed 2 bases, with 7 bases lying between them. DNA for the CDR3: TGCAGCGTTGAAAGGGGTTCCAAAAACATTCAGTACTTC. Its protein is CSVERGSKNIQYF.

V usage is TRBV4-1 and J usage is TRBJ1-2; D is unresolved. The CDR3 spans 13 residues. V lost 1 base and J lost 5, with 8 bases in between. CDR1 MGHRA and CDR2 YSYEKL come from the germline V gene. The CDR3 DNA follows: TGCGCCAGCAGCCAAGGCAGGATTTATGGCTACACCTTC. Its translation is CASSQGRIYGYTF.

This clone was detected once. The chain is built from TRBV11-3 and TRBJ1-1; D is ambiguous. This CDR3 comprises 13 residues. Germline CDR1 and CDR2: SGHNT and YENEEA. With 2 bases removed from V and 4 bases from J, the gap between germline ends came to 8 bases. CDR3 in amino acids: CASSLFSGTEAFF. The CDR3 nucleotides are TGTGCCAGCAGCTTATTTTCGGGCACTGAAGCTTTCTTT. The variable domain in full, with the rest retrieved from reference TRBV11-3 and TRBJ1-1, is EAGVVQSPRYKIIEKKQPVAFWCNPISGHNTLYWYLQNLGQGPELLIRYENEEAVDDSQLPKDRFSAERLKGVDSTLKIQPAELGDSAVYLCASSLFSGTEAFFGQGTRLTVV.

The chain employs TRBV15 and TRBJ1-4; D gene uncertain. The CDR3 extends over 13 amino acids. Germline-derived CDR1 and CDR2 are LNHNV and YYDKDF (reference sequence). V gave up 1 base and J gave up 5 bases, with 5 bases separating them. CDR3 DNA sequence: TGTGCCACCAGCAGAGGAGAAAATGAAAAACTGTTTTTT. Translation gives CATSRGENEKLFF.

The V call is TRBV5-8, the J call TRBJ2-2; 7 bases agree with TRBD1. This CDR3 is 15 amino acids long. Germline CDR1 and CDR2: SGHTS and YDEGEE. The J segment lost 6 bases and the V segment lost 5 bases, leaving 10 bases of the junction unmatched. DNA of the CDR3: TGTGCCAGCAGATTGACAGGGATAAGCGCCGGGGAGCTGTTTTTT. Its protein product is CASRLTGISAGELFF.

This clone was recorded once. The chain couples TRBV7-2 to TRBJ2-7; 9 bases match TRBD2. From germline, CDR1 is SGHTA and CDR2 FQGNSA. With V trimmed by 5 bases and J by 6 bases, 8 bases remained unmatched. There are 14 residues in the CDR3. The CDR3 DNA is TGTGCCAGCAGCCCAGCGGGGGGAACTAGCGAGCAGTACTTC. Its translation: CASSPAGGTSEQYF.

V usage is TRBV27 and J usage is TRBJ2-5; TRBD2 is a possible D gene (6 bases). V was pared by 6 bases and J by 5 bases, with 13 bases between. CDR3 size: 13 residues. The germline CDR1 and CDR2 sequences are MNHEY and SMNVEV (reference sequence). The CDR3, as DNA: TGTGCCAGCAGCCTACGACTAGGGGAGACCCAGTACTTC. Its protein product is CASSLRLGETQYF.

The V gene is TRBV29-1, the J gene TRBJ1-1; D not resolved. The CDR3 has 14 amino acids. Germline V gives CDR1 SQVTM, CDR2 ANQGSEA. Trimming removed 5 bases at V and 0 bases at J, with 13 bases between. The CDR3 loop reads CSVQPGGMNTEAFF. The CDR3 region has the DNA TGCAGCGTTCAACCCGGCGGGATGAACACTGAAGCTTTCTTT.